This T cell receptor beta chain is from a study of T cell repertoires in cytomegalovirus infection. TCRdb re-analysed the reads in MiXCR, keeping a single row per CDR3 protein. The sample gives roughly 800,000 distinct CDR3 sequences, just under 30% of which show up once; over 10% is in the top ten. As for this clonotype: Antigen specificity is unknown.

The length of the CDR3 is 16 residues. Trimming took off 5 bases at V and 3 bases at J, with 19 bases between the two ends. From germline, CDR1 is SGHVT and CDR2 SQSDAQ. This rearrangement joins TRBV7-4 to TRBJ1-1, with D maybe TRBD1 (5 bases). This TCR was recovered from a human donor in good health (CMV status not recorded). Some clones in this sample may be carry-over from other donors' samples. Sequencing was performed on cultured CD8+ T cells from PBMCs, taken from culture after CMV antigen stimulation. CDR3: CASSPPTGRAYTEAFF. CDR3 bases: TGTGCCAGCAGCCCCCCGACGGGCAGGGCGTACACTGAAGCTTTCTTT.